This entry lists 13 T cell receptor beta chains sequenced from one sample in a study of Graves' ophthalmopathy and Graves' hyperthyroidism. RNA served as the template for amplifying TCR beta CDR3 regions. After a first-round RT-PCR with HTBI primers, a second-round multiplex PCR was run. TCRdb ran MiXCR on the multiplex PCR reads and lists one entry per CDR3 protein. The table lists roughly 230,000 distinct CDR3 sequences, 20% to 25% of them singletons. Sample: peripheral blood. These receptors were obtained from a woman aged 45-59 years with Graves' ophthalmopathy.

The rearrangement joins TRBV3-1 to TRBJ2-7; 10 bases agree with TRBD1. In germline, CDR1 is LGHDT, CDR2 YNNKEL (reference sequence). J lost 3 bases, V lost 6 bases, and 8 bases had no gene match. The CDR3 is 15 residues long. CDR3 nucleotides: TGTGCCAGCAGTTACGGGACAGGGGTTGGCTACGAGCAGTACTTC. Translation: CASSYGTGVGYEQYF.

The J gene is TRBJ2-7, the V gene TRBV7-2, with TRBD1 as a possible D gene (5 bases). CDR3 length: 15 amino acids. From germline, CDR1 is SGHTA and CDR2 FQGNSA. V lost 7 bases and J lost 1, with 17 bases in between. The CDR3 DNA reads as TGTGCCAGCACCCAGATGTTAGGGGAATCCTACGAGCAGTACTTC. Translating it yields CASTQMLGESYEQYF.

Many counts were recorded for this clonotype. The chain uses TRBV7-9 and TRBJ2-5, with no clear D. V was clipped by 2 bases and J by 0 bases, with 13 bases between them. Looked up from germline, CDR1 is SEHNR and CDR2 is FQNEAQ (reference sequence). This CDR3 is 16 amino acids long. The CDR3 DNA sequence: TGTGCCAGCAGCTTAACGGCAGATATTTACCAAGAGACCCAGTACTTC. This gives the protein CASSLTADIYQETQYF.

This clonotype was observed many times. The V and J genes are TRBV18 and TRBJ2-7; TRBD2 agrees at 7 bases. Germline CDR1 KGHSH, CDR2 LQKENI. The CDR3 spans 14 residues. V gave up 6 bases and J gave up 4 bases; unmatched junction bases: 9. The chain's CDR3 is CASSESGKRYEQYF. CDR3 sequence (DNA): TGTGCCAGCTCCGAGAGCGGGAAACGGTACGAGCAGTACTTC.

This clonotype was observed many times. V is TRBV27 and J is TRBJ2-7; D is ambiguous. The CDR3 totals 13 residues. The V end lost 6 bases, the J end lost 0 bases, and 9 bases lay between the germline ends. Germline CDR1 is MNHEY and CDR2 is SMNVEV (reference sequence). The CDR3 DNA reads TGTGCCAGCAGCAGAGCAGACTCCTACGAGCAGTACTTC. It specifies CASSRADSYEQYF.

This clonotype was detected many times. The chain has TRBV12-3 or TRBV12-4 and TRBJ2-7, with TRBD2 identical over 10 bases. Trimming took 5 bases from V and 6 from J; bases not matched to a gene: 7. This CDR3 is built from 14 residues. The CDR3 protein is CASSPGLAVVEQYF. The DNA for the CDR3 is TGTGCCAGCAGTCCTGGACTAGCGGTAGTCGAGCAGTACTTC.

The chain recombines TRBV6-5 with TRBJ1-6, with D possibly TRBD1 on 6 matching bases. V lost 6 bases and J 7 bases, leaving 10 bases between the germline ends. From germline, CDR1 is MNHEY and CDR2 SVGAGI. The CDR3 runs to 13 residues. CDR3 sequence: CASSYRENSPLHF. CDR3 coding DNA: TGTGCCAGCAGCTACAGGGAAAATTCACCCCTCCACTTT.

Only one count was recorded for this clonotype. The J gene is TRBJ2-1, the V gene TRBV24-1; 7 positions agree with TRBD1. J lost 6 bases, V lost 4 bases, and 5 bases had no gene match. The CDR3 spans 14 residues. Germline CDR1 and CDR2: KGHDR and SFDVKD. CDR3 in amino acids: CATSDTGQLNEQFF. The CDR3 nucleotides are TGTGCCACCAGTGACACGGGACAGCTCAATGAGCAGTTCTTC.

On this clonotype: A read error may be the cause here, since a much bigger clone is one base away. This chain links TRBV6-1 with TRBJ1-1, with 8 bases aligning to TRBD1. The CDR3 consists of 13 residues. Germline V gene data show CDR1 as MNHNS and CDR2 as SASEGT. Losses at the gene ends were 6 bases for V and 10 bases for J; bases not matched to a gene: 10. Here the CDR3 DNA reads TGTGCCAGCAGCCACGGACAGGGTCGGCGAGCTTTCTTT. Translated, it gives CASSHGQGRRAFF.

V and J are TRBV24-1 and TRBJ2-5; D assignment may be TRBD1 or TRBD2 (5 bases each). The germline V gene has CDR1 KGHDR and CDR2 SFDVKD. V lost 0 bases and J lost 4, with 14 bases in between. This CDR3 region has 16 residues. The CDR3 sequence: CATSDLKVEGRETQYF. The CDR3 region has the DNA TGTGCCACCAGTGATTTGAAAGTTGAGGGGAGAGAGACCCAGTACTTC.

The table lists this clonotype with many counts. The rearrangement joins TRBV6-5 to TRBJ1-1; D not certain. The germline gives CDR1 MNHEY, CDR2 SVGAGI. The CDR3 is made up of 14 amino acids. V shed 3 bases and J shed 4 bases, with 12 bases lying between them. The DNA of the CDR3 is TGTGCCAGCAGTTATAAGAGGGATGGCACTGAAGCTTTCTTT. The encoded protein is CASSYKRDGTEAFF.

This clonotype was picked up many times. The CDR3 loop reads CASSSSETPQETQYF. The CDR3 DNA reads as TGTGCCAGCAGTTCGTCCGAGACACCTCAAGAGACCCAGTACTTC. The chain combines TRBV25-1 with TRBJ2-5; D remains unclear. Germline V gene sequence: CDR1 MGHDK, CDR2 SYGVNS. V lost 5 bases to trimming and J lost 2 bases, with 15 bases between them. This CDR3 region has 15 residues.

This clonotype was seen many times. The chain links TRBV20-1 to TRBJ2-5, with 8 positions matching TRBD2. The CDR3 is 12 residues long. The junction had 2 bases not matched to a gene; V was cut back by 1 base and J by 7 bases. Germline values: CDR1 DFQATT, CDR2 SNEGSKA (reference sequence). In DNA, the CDR3 is TGCAGTGCTAGAGCGGGGGGGCGGACCCAGTACTTC. Translation gives CSARAGGRTQYF.